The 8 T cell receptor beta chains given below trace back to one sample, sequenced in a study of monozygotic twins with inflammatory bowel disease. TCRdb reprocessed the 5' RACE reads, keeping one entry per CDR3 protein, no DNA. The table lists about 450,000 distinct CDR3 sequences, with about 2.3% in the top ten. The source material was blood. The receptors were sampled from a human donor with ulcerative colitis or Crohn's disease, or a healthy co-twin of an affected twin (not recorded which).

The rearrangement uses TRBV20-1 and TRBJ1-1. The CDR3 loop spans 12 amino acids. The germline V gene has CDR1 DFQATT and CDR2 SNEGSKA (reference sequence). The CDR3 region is CSADAENTEAFF.

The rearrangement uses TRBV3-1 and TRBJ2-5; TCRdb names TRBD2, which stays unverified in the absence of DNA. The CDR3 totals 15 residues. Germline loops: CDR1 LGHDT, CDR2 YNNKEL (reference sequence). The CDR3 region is CASSQGGLLQETQYF.

This CDR3 is CASSLDRRMGNEQFF. V usage is TRBV12-3 or TRBV12-4 and J usage is TRBJ2-1. CDR3 length equals 15 residues.

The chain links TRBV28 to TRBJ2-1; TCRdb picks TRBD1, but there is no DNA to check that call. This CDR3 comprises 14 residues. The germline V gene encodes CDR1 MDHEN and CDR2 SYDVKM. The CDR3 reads CASSLPGTHHEQFF.

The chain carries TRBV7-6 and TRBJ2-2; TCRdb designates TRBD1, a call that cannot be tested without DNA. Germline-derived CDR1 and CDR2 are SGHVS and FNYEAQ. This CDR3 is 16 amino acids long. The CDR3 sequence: CASSRSSGTVTGELFF.

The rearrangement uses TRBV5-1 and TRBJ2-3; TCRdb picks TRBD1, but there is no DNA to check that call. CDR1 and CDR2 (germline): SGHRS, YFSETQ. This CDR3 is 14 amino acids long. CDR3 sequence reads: CASSSGRVTDTQYF.

The chain's CDR3 is CASSHHRDRGVNTEAFF. The rearrangement links TRBV4-3 to TRBJ1-1; the TCRdb D gene call, TRBD1, has no DNA to confirm it. The CDR3 extends over 17 amino acids. Looked up from germline, CDR1 is LGHNA and CDR2 is YSLEER.

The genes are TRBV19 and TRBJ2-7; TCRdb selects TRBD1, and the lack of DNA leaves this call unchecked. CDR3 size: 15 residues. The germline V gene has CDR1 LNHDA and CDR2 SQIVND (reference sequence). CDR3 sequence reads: CASSIAQGETYEQYF.